A single T cell receptor beta chain is shown here with its context. Antigen unknown. Both 60 Vbeta primers and 13 Jbeta primers went into the PCR. The method was immunoSEQ multiplex PCR; TCRdb's version includes in-frame clones alone and lacks a portion of them. This sample has some 98,000 clones, with roughly two thirds found just once. These data come from a study of cytomegalovirus exposure and HLA in healthy donors. The study, taken as a whole, reports: Most subjects' HLA-A and HLA-B alleles were reportedly predicted from TCR beta sequences. A later analysis showed that HLA-associated TCR beta chains had undergone more clonal expansion than equally common others.

The germline CDR1 and CDR2 sequences are MNHNS and SASEGT. Trimming shortened V by 2 bases and J by 7 bases, and 15 bases separated the two germline ends. There are 15 residues in the CDR3. The TCR sequence derives from a man aged 50-60 years in good health and CMV-seronegative. This chain joins TRBV6-1 and TRBJ2-1; D possibly corresponds to TRBD2 (5 bases). The sample taken for sequencing was PBMCs. DNA of the CDR3: TGTGCCAGCAGTGAAAGTCAGTCTAGCTGGAATGAGCAGTTCTTC. Translation gives CASSESQSSWNEQFF.